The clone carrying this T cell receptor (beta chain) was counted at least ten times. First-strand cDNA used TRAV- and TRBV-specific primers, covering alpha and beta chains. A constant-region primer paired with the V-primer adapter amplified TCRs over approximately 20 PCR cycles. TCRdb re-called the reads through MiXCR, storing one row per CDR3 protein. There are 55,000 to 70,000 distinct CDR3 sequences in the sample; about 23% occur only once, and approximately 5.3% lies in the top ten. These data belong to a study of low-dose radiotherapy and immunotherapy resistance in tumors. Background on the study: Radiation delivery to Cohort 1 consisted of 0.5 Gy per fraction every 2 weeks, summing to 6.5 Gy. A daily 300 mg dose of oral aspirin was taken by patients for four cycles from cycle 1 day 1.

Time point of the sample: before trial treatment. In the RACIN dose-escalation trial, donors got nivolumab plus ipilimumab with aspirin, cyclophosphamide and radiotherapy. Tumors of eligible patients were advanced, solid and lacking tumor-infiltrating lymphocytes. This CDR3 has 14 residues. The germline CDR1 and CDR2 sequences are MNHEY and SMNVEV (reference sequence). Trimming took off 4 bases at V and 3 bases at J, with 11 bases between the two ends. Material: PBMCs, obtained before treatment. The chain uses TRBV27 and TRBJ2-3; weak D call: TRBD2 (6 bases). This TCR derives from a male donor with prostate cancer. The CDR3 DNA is TGTGCCAGCAGTTCGGAGGGGTGGACAGATACGCAGTATTTT. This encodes CASSSEGWTDTQYF.